This TCR beta chain originates from a study of T cell repertoires in cytomegalovirus infection. Study-wide points: Carriers of CMV and the relevant HLA type were discriminated by public TCR beta frequency.

This clonotype was seen a single time. What it recognizes is unknown. TCRdb analysed the reads with MiXCR anew, one entry per CDR3 protein. The data contain 400,000 to 600,000 distinct CDR3 sequences, roughly 42% of them seen just once; the ten biggest clones take up 40% to 50%. This clonotype originated in a human donor in good health (CMV status not recorded). Some clones in this sample may be carry-over from other donors' samples. The sample was cultured PBMCs, taken from culture after CMV antigen stimulation.

CDR3 coding DNA: TGTGCCAGCCGGGGGGGCGGTTATAGCAATCAGCCCCAGCATTTT. It encodes CASRGGGYSNQPQHF. The rearrangement uses TRBV6-1 and TRBJ1-5; perhaps TRBD1 as D (6 bases). Trimming stripped 8 bases from V and 0 bases from J, with 14 bases between. Germline V gene sequence: CDR1 MNHNS, CDR2 SASEGT. This CDR3 is built from 15 residues.